Listed below are T cell receptor beta chains from one sample, sequenced in a study of CD8 T cells in Susac syndrome. TCRdb passed the immunoSEQ multiplex PCR reads through MiXCR, listing each CDR3 protein once. The sample records 75,000 or so distinct CDR3 sequences, approximately 95% being singletons. Material: CD8+ T cells from PBMCs. Receptor source: a human donor with Susac syndrome. CDR3s include the opening cysteine and the closing phenylalanine or tryptophan. Fields, in order: CDR3 protein, CDR3 DNA, D gene, V gene, clone size, CDR3 length, J gene. A D gene is named only where the DNA matches it firmly. Clone size is given for some rows only: seen once, a few or many times, or a class if the clone is expanded.

CDR3: CATAHQGRPYEQYF
DNA: TGTGCCACCGCTCATCAGGGACGCCCTTACGAGCAGTACTTC
D: .
V: TRBV24-1
size: .
length: 14
J: TRBJ2-7

CDR3: CASSGDRGYNEQFF
DNA: TGTGCCAGCAGCGGGGACAGGGGCTACAATGAGCAGTTCTTC
D: TRBD1
V: TRBV12-3/TRBV12-4
size: .
length: 14
J: TRBJ2-1

CDR3: CSAAGMYGYTF
DNA: TGCAGCGCCGCCGGGATGTATGGCTACACCTTC
D: .
V: TRBV29-1
size: .
length: 11
J: TRBJ1-2

CDR3: CASSLAGLGNQPQHF
DNA: TGTGCCAGCAGTTTAGCAGGGTTGGGCAATCAGCCCCAGCATTTT
D: .
V: TRBV12-3/TRBV12-4
size: once
length: 15
J: TRBJ1-5

CDR3: CASSILSGLNEQFF
DNA: TGTGCCAGTAGTATTTTATCCGGACTGAATGAGCAGTTCTTC
D: .
V: TRBV19
size: .
length: 14
J: TRBJ2-1

CDR3: CASSYGLAGAGELFF
DNA: TGTGCCAGCAGTTATGGACTAGCGGGAGCCGGGGAGCTGTTTTTT
D: TRBD2
V: TRBV6-2/TRBV6-3
size: .
length: 15
J: TRBJ2-2

CDR3: CASSQGYRAFDEQYF
DNA: TGCGCCAGCAGCCAAGGGTACAGGGCGTTTGACGAGCAGTACTTC
D: .
V: TRBV4-3
size: .
length: 15
J: TRBJ2-7

CDR3: CASRVIAGRRTDTQYF
DNA: TGTGCCAGCAGAGTTATCGCGGGACGAAGGACAGATACGCAGTATTTT
D: .
V: TRBV2
size: once
length: 16
J: TRBJ2-3

CDR3: CSARDIRRDYGYTF
DNA: TGCAGTGCTAGAGATATACGACGGGACTATGGCTACACCTTC
D: .
V: TRBV20-1
size: .
length: 14
J: TRBJ1-2

CDR3: CASSLEGAPLYGYTF
DNA: TGTGCCAGCAGCCTGGAGGGGGCTCCACTCTATGGCTACACCTTC
D: TRBD1
V: TRBV14
size: .
length: 15
J: TRBJ1-2

CDR3: CASSKGQGPYEQYF
DNA: TGTGCCAGCAGCAAAGGACAGGGGCCATACGAGCAGTACTTC
D: TRBD1
V: TRBV7-9
size: .
length: 14
J: TRBJ2-7

CDR3: CASSIEDSMNTEAFF
DNA: TGTGCCAGTAGTATAGAAGACAGCATGAACACTGAAGCTTTCTTT
D: .
V: TRBV19
size: once
length: 15
J: TRBJ1-1

CDR3: CASSLGPYSYEQYF
DNA: TGTGCCAGCAGTTTGGGGCCGTATTCCTACGAGCAGTACTTC
D: .
V: TRBV28
size: .
length: 14
J: TRBJ2-7

CDR3: CATSETGDPYNEQFF
DNA: TGTGCCACCAGCGAGACAGGGGATCCCTACAATGAGCAGTTCTTC
D: TRBD1
V: TRBV15
size: .
length: 15
J: TRBJ2-1

CDR3: CASSEAPVTGQETQYF
DNA: TGTGCCAGCAGTGAAGCACCCGTAACAGGCCAAGAGACCCAGTACTTC
D: .
V: TRBV2
size: few
length: 16
J: TRBJ2-5

CDR3: CASTDYSGGLKDGYTF
DNA: TGTGCCAGCACCGACTACAGCGGGGGGTTAAAGGATGGCTACACCTTC
D: .
V: TRBV7-9
size: once
length: 16
J: TRBJ1-2

CDR3: CASSSYTWDASYEQYF
DNA: TGTGCCAGCAGTTCTTACACTTGGGACGCGTCCTACGAGCAGTACTTC
D: .
V: TRBV25-1
size: once
length: 16
J: TRBJ2-7

CDR3: CASSSFTGELFF
DNA: TGTGCCAGTAGCTCCTTTACCGGGGAGCTGTTTTTT
D: .
V: TRBV19
size: .
length: 12
J: TRBJ2-2

CDR3: CATSDPTGNQETQYF
DNA: TGTGCCACCAGTGATCCGACAGGGAACCAAGAGACCCAGTACTTC
D: TRBD1
V: TRBV24-1
size: once
length: 15
J: TRBJ2-5

CDR3: CATSRDSLGGFTDTQYF
DNA: TGTGCCACCAGCAGAGATTCGCTGGGGGGATTCACAGATACGCAGTATTTT
D: .
V: TRBV15
size: .
length: 17
J: TRBJ2-3

CDR3: CASSLVDRPNYEQYF
DNA: TGTGCCAGCAGCTTAGTTGACCGCCCGAACTACGAGCAGTACTTC
D: .
V: TRBV7-8
size: .
length: 15
J: TRBJ2-7

CDR3: CASSPEGTAETQYF
DNA: TGCGCCAGCAGCCCGGAGGGGACGGCAGAGACCCAGTACTTC
D: .
V: TRBV5-1
size: .
length: 14
J: TRBJ2-5

CDR3: CATTPPLDEQFF
DNA: TGTGCCACCACCCCCCCCTTAGATGAGCAGTTCTTC
D: .
V: TRBV15
size: .
length: 12
J: TRBJ2-1

CDR3: CATSNPIGGYGEQFF
DNA: TGTGCCACCAGCAACCCAATAGGAGGGTACGGTGAGCAGTTCTTC
D: .
V: TRBV15
size: .
length: 15
J: TRBJ2-1

CDR3: CASSPDVGYNEQFF
DNA: TGTGCCAGCAGCCCGGACGTTGGTTACAATGAGCAGTTCTTC
D: .
V: TRBV7-9
size: .
length: 14
J: TRBJ2-1

CDR3: CASSSRGVEQYF
DNA: TGTGCCAGCAGTTCCAGGGGGGTCGAGCAGTACTTC
D: .
V: TRBV27
size: .
length: 12
J: TRBJ2-7

CDR3: CASSLLGEKLFF
DNA: TGTGCCAGCAGCTTATTGGGGGAAAAACTGTTTTTT
D: .
V: TRBV7-9
size: .
length: 12
J: TRBJ1-4

CDR3: CASPGTSLTDTQYF
DNA: TGTGCCAGCCCCGGGACTAGCTTGACAGATACGCAGTATTTT
D: TRBD2
V: TRBV13
size: .
length: 14
J: TRBJ2-3

CDR3: CASSLAPGLAGGPSSYNEQFF
DNA: TGTGCCAGCAGCTTAGCCCCCGGACTAGCGGGGGGTCCGAGCTCCTACAATGAGCAGTTCTTC
D: TRBD2
V: TRBV7-6
size: .
length: 21
J: TRBJ2-1

CDR3: CASSYSENTEAFF
DNA: TGTGCCAGCAGTTACTCCGAGAACACTGAAGCTTTCTTT
D: .
V: TRBV6-5
size: few
length: 13
J: TRBJ1-1

CDR3: CASSPPSTSLGEQFF
DNA: TGTGCCAGCAGTCCCCCCTCGACTAGTTTGGGTGAGCAGTTCTTC
D: .
V: TRBV12-3/TRBV12-4
size: .
length: 15
J: TRBJ2-1

CDR3: CSVESGTLDEQFF
DNA: TGCAGCGTTGAGTCAGGTACTCTGGATGAGCAGTTCTTC
D: .
V: TRBV29-1
size: .
length: 13
J: TRBJ2-1

CDR3: CASSGGTTDTQYF
DNA: TGTGCCAGCAGTGGGGGAACCACAGATACGCAGTATTTT
D: .
V: TRBV12-3/TRBV12-4
size: .
length: 13
J: TRBJ2-3

CDR3: CASSFRDRSDAEAFF
DNA: TGTGCCAGCAGCTTCCGGGACAGGAGTGACGCTGAAGCTTTCTTT
D: TRBD1
V: TRBV7-9
size: .
length: 15
J: TRBJ1-1

CDR3: CSARGDRDYEQYF
DNA: TGCAGTGCTAGAGGGGACAGGGACTACGAGCAGTACTTC
D: TRBD1
V: TRBV20-1
size: .
length: 13
J: TRBJ2-7

CDR3: CSATDRRGQETQYF
DNA: TGCAGTGCTACCGACAGGAGGGGACAAGAGACCCAGTACTTC
D: .
V: TRBV20-1
size: .
length: 14
J: TRBJ2-5